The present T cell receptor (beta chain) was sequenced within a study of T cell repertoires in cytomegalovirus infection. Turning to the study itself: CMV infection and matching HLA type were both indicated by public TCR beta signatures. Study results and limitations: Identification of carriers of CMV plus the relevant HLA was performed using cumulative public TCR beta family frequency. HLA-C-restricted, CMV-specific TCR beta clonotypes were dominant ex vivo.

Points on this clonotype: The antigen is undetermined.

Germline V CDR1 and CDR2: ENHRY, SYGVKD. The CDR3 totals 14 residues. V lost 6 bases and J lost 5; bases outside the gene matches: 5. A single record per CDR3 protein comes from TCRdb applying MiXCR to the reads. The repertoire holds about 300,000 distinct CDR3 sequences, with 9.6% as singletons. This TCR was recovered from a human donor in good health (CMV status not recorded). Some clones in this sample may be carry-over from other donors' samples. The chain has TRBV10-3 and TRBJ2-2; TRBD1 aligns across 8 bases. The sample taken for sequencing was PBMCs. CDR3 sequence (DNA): TGTGCCATCAGAACAGGGGGACGAACCGGGGAGCTGTTTTTT. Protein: CAIRTGGRTGELFF.